These 4 T cell receptor beta chains were all obtained from the same sample, sequenced in a study of blood T cell repertoires in COVID-19. Sequencing used immunoSEQ multiplex PCR; TCRdb keeps in-frame clones, though not all of them. This table has 250,000 to 300,000 clones, over 85% appearing once. Material: PBMCs or T cells enriched from blood (not recorded which). These receptors all come from a woman aged 55-70 years who had recovered from COVID-19.

The V gene is TRBV6-5, the J gene TRBJ1-1; the match to TRBD1 covers 10 bases. The CDR3 loop spans 13 amino acids. V lost 4 bases, J lost 4 bases, and 0 bases stayed unmatched. Germline assignment: CDR1 MNHEY and CDR2 SVGAGI. CDR3 coding DNA: TGTGCCAGCAGTTGGGACAGGGGCACTGAAGCTTTCTTT. It translates to CASSWDRGTEAFF.

V is TRBV19 and J is TRBJ1-1; weak D call: TRBD1 (6 bases). CDR3 length: 14 amino acids. Trimming removed 1 base from V and 5 bases from J, with 11 bases in between. The V gene's germline CDR1 is LNHDA and CDR2 SQIVND (reference sequence). The CDR3 bases are TGTGCCAGTAGTATAGCCACTACAGGGACTGAAGCTTTCTTT. This encodes CASSIATTGTEAFF.

The V and J genes are TRBV19 and TRBJ2-6; D ambiguous. Per germline, CDR1 LNHDA and CDR2 SQIVND (reference sequence). This CDR3 has 15 residues. V was clipped by 2 bases and J by 0 bases, with 5 bases between them. CDR3 nucleotide sequence: TGTGCCAGTAGTATATACAGCTCTGGGGCCAACGTCCTGACTTTC. Translation: CASSIYSSGANVLTF.

This clone has just a few counts. The chain couples TRBV12-2 to TRBJ1-1. TRBV12-2 is an annotated pseudogene. The CDR3 extends over 16 amino acids. CDR3: CASRLEFRTVNTEAFF. DNA of the CDR3: TGTGCAAGTCGCTTAGAGTTTCGGACTGTGAACACTGAAGCTTTCTTT.